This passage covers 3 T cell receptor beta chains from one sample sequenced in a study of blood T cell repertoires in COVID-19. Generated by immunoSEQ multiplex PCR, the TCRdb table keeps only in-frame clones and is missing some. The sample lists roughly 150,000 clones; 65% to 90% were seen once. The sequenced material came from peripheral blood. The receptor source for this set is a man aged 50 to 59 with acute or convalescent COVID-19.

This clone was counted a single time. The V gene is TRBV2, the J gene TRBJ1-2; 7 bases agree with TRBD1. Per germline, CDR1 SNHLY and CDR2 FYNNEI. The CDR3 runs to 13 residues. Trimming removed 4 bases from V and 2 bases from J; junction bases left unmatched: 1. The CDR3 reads CASSGQGNYGYTF. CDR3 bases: TGTGCCAGCAGTGGACAGGGCAACTATGGCTACACCTTC.

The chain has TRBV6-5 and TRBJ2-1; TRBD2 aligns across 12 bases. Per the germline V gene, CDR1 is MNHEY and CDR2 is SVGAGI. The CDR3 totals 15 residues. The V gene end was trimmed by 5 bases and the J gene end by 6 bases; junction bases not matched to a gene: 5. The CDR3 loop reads CASSPRTSGTNEQFF. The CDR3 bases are TGTGCCAGCAGTCCTCGGACTAGCGGGACCAATGAGCAGTTCTTC.

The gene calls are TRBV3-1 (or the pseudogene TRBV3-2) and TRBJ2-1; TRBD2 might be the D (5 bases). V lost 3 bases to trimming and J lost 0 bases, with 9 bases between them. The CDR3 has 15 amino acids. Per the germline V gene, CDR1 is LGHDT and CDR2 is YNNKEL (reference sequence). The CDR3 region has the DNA TGTGCCAGCAGCCAGACTACCAGCTCCTACAATGAGCAGTTCTTC. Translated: CASSQTTSSYNEQFF.